Listed below are T cell receptor beta chains from one sample, sequenced in a study of T cells in Graves' hyperthyroidism and ophthalmopathy. MiXCR was run by TCRdb on the multiplex PCR reads, yielding one entry per CDR3 protein. The sample lists roughly 380,000 distinct CDR3 sequences, roughly 18% occurring once. The sequenced sample was blood. Receptors originate from a middle-aged woman with Graves' ophthalmopathy. CDR3s include the opening cysteine and the closing phenylalanine or tryptophan. D genes are given only for firm matches. The size field is filled for only some rows; it gives once, few, many or a size class.

j_call d_call cdr3_length clone_size v_call cdr3_nt cdr3_aa
TRBJ1-6 NA 14 many TRBV7-3 TGTGCCAGCAGCTTAACCTTCCGGGATGGACCCCTCCACTTT CASSLTFRDGPLHF
TRBJ1-1 TRBD1 15 many TRBV5-6 TGTGCCAGCAGCCGGACAGGAACAGGGAACACTGAAGCTTTCTTT CASSRTGTGNTEAFF
TRBJ1-1 TRBD1 16 NA TRBV30 TGTGCCTCCCTCGCCCCCCACAGGGGCCGGAACACTGAAGCTTTCTTT CASLAPHRGRNTEAFF
TRBJ2-7 NA 13 many TRBV27 TGTGCCAGCAGTTTCACGGCGACCTACGAGCAGTACTTC CASSFTATYEQYF
TRBJ1-2 NA 13 few TRBV12-3/TRBV12-4 TGTGCCAGCAGTTCCGGGCCGAGCTATGGCTACACCTTC CASSSGPSYGYTF
TRBJ1-5 NA 14 NA TRBV19 TGTGCCAGTAGTATCGGCCACGGCAATCAGCCCCAGCATTTT CASSIGHGNQPQHF
TRBJ1-1 NA 16 many TRBV9 TGTGCCAGCAGCCCACAAGCCAACCTTTTAAACACTGAAGCTTTCTTT CASSPQANLLNTEAFF
TRBJ2-6 NA 18 few TRBV5-1 TGCGCCAGCAGCTTGCAGGGGACAAGAAGCTCTGGGGCCAACGTCCTGACTTTC CASSLQGTRSSGANVLTF
TRBJ1-2 NA 15 few TRBV4-1 TGCGCCAGCAGCCAAGAGAAGGCAGGGAGGTCTGGCTACACCTTC CASSQEKAGRSGYTF
TRBJ2-5 TRBD1 13 many TRBV28 TGTGCCAGCAGCAACAGGGGGAGCGAGACCCAGTACTTC CASSNRGSETQYF
TRBJ2-7 TRBD1 17 few TRBV3-1 TGTGCCAGCAGCCACCGAACTGTCGGGACAGGTTCGGCCGAGCAGTACTTC CASSHRTVGTGSAEQYF
TRBJ2-7 NA 14 NA TRBV12-3/TRBV12-4 TGTGCCAGCAGCCGTACTAACAGAGGATACGAGCAGTACTTC CASSRTNRGYEQYF
TRBJ1-1 NA 15 many TRBV18 TGTGCCAGCTCACCATCGGACGCGATGAACACTGAAGCTTTCTTT CASSPSDAMNTEAFF
TRBJ2-7 TRBD2 20 NA TRBV4-2 TGTGCCAGCAGCCACCCCCGGCGGGCTAGCGGGAGTAAGGTCCCCTACGAGCAGTACTTC CASSHPRRASGSKVPYEQYF
TRBJ1-1 NA 13 many TRBV7-2 TGTGCCAGCAGCCCAAAAAGGAACACTGAAGCTTTCTTT CASSPKRNTEAFF
TRBJ1-3 NA 15 many TRBV6-1 TGTGCCACCAGTGCAGGGACGGTCTCTGGAAACACCATATATTTT CATSAGTVSGNTIYF
TRBJ2-7 TRBD2 15 many TRBV12-3/TRBV12-4 TGTGCCAGCAGCTTGGGACGGGGAGGGAACTACGAGCAGTACTTC CASSLGRGGNYEQYF
TRBJ2-7 NA 16 NA TRBV3-1 TGTGCCAGCAGCCAAGATCCGGCTAGCGACTCCTACGAGCAGTACTTC CASSQDPASDSYEQYF
TRBJ1-6 NA 11 many TRBV27 TGTGCCAGCAGTCTTCGAGGACCCCTCCACTTT CASSLRGPLHF
TRBJ2-3 NA 12 many TRBV5-1 TGCGCCAGCAGGTCTAGCACAGATACGCAGTATTTT CASRSSTDTQYF
TRBJ2-7 TRBD2 17 NA TRBV12-3/TRBV12-4 TGTGCCAGCACCCCTTCGGGGGGGCGGGCCTCCTCCTACGAGCAGTACTTC CASTPSGGRASSYEQYF
TRBJ2-5 NA 16 many TRBV28 TGTGCCAGCAGTTCCCCCTCCGGGAGTTGGCAAGAGACCCAGTACTTC CASSSPSGSWQETQYF
TRBJ2-7 NA 15 many TRBV3-1 TGTGCCAGCAGCCAAGACGAGACAAGGACTTTCGAGCAGTACTTC CASSQDETRTFEQYF
TRBJ2-7 NA 14 NA TRBV19 TGTGCCAGTAGTGTAACTACCTACTCCTACGAGCAGTACTTC CASSVTTYSYEQYF
TRBJ1-1 NA 13 many TRBV7-2 TGTGCCAGCAGCTCCACACAGAACACTGAAGCTTTCTTT CASSSTQNTEAFF
TRBJ2-7 NA 15 NA TRBV12-3/TRBV12-4 TGTGCCAGCTCACCACCGGGAAGAGGATCCTACGAGCAGTACTTC CASSPPGRGSYEQYF
TRBJ1-2 TRBD1 14 NA TRBV6-1 TGTGCCAGCAGGACGCAGGGGGCTTGGTATGGCTACACCTTC CASRTQGAWYGYTF
TRBJ2-2 TRBD2 16 many TRBV12-3/TRBV12-4 TGTGCCAGCAGCCGTCGCGGCGGGAGAGAAACCGGGGAGCTGTTTTTT CASSRRGGRETGELFF
TRBJ2-7 NA 13 NA TRBV7-6 TGTGCCAGCAGCTTCGGTTCACAGGACGAGCAGTACTTC CASSFGSQDEQYF
TRBJ2-6 NA 16 many TRBV12-3/TRBV12-4 TGTGCCAGCAGTCGGGACTTATGGTCTGGGGCCAACGTCCTGACTTTC CASSRDLWSGANVLTF
TRBJ1-1 TRBD1 13 NA TRBV27 TGTGCCAGCAGTTTTCAAACAGGGGCTAAGGTTTTCTTT CASSFQTGAKVFF
TRBJ1-2 NA 14 many TRBV6-1 TGTGCCAGCAGTGTCAGTGTGGCGATATATGGCTACACCTTC CASSVSVAIYGYTF
TRBJ2-7 TRBD2 21 many TRBV2 TGTGCCAGCAGTGCCCGCTCGTGGACGATTCGTAGCGGGAGGGCCCCAGACGAGCAGTACTTC CASSARSWTIRSGRAPDEQYF
TRBJ1-1 NA 14 NA TRBV6-2/TRBV6-3 TGTGCCAGCGGCCCCCGGGACGCGAGAACTGAAGCTTTCTTT CASGPRDARTEAFF
TRBJ1-3 NA 12 many TRBV4-2 TGTGCCAGCAGCCAAGATGGAAACACCATATATTTT CASSQDGNTIYF
TRBJ2-4 TRBD1 14 NA TRBV6-2/TRBV6-3 TGTGCCAGCAGCTATAGGGGGCCCGAAAACATTCAGTACTTC CASSYRGPENIQYF
TRBJ1-6 NA 15 many TRBV28 TGTGCCAGCAGATTCGGGCGCTCCTATAATTCACCCCTCCACTTT CASRFGRSYNSPLHF
TRBJ2-2 NA 15 NA TRBV6-1 TGTGCCAGCAGTGTCCAGATAACGGTAACCGGGGAGCTGTTTTTT CASSVQITVTGELFF
TRBJ1-2 TRBD1 13 many TRBV2 TGTGCCAGTCGACAGGGGGCTGGGAATGGCTACACCTTC CASRQGAGNGYTF
TRBJ2-1 NA 13 many TRBV28 TGTGCCAGCAGGAAAACCGGGACAAATGAGCAGTTCTTC CASRKTGTNEQFF
TRBJ1-1 TRBD1 14 many TRBV10-3 TGTGCCATCACTGGGGACAGTTCGAACACTGAAGCTTTCTTT CAITGDSSNTEAFF
TRBJ2-5 TRBD2 15 NA TRBV6-1 TGTGTCAGCAGCAGACTAGCGGGAAGGCCAGAGACCCAGTACTTC CVSSRLAGRPETQYF
TRBJ1-1 NA 13 NA TRBV5-1 TGCGCCAGCAGCTTGGGACAACCCCTAGAAGCTTTCTTT CASSLGQPLEAFF
TRBJ1-3 NA 16 many TRBV11-1 TGTGCCAGCAGCTCCATTATTCGGAGCCGTGGAAACACCATATATTTT CASSSIIRSRGNTIYF
TRBJ1-1 NA 15 NA TRBV6-1 TGTGCCAGCAGTATTCAGGCAGGGATTAACACTGAAGCTTTCTTT CASSIQAGINTEAFF
TRBJ1-1 NA 15 many TRBV20-1 TGCAGTGCTAGAGAGGTGGGAACAATGAACACTGAAGCTTTCTTT CSAREVGTMNTEAFF
TRBJ1-5 NA 14 many TRBV30 TGTGCCTGGAGCCCCGTCGCGAACAATCAGCCCCAGCATTTT CAWSPVANNQPQHF
TRBJ2-4 NA 13 many TRBV28 TGTGCCAGCAGTTTGGGGGGGCAAAACATTCAGTACTTC CASSLGGQNIQYF
TRBJ2-3 TRBD1 13 many TRBV20-1 TGCAGTGCTAGTGACAGGGGCACAGATACGCAGTATTTT CSASDRGTDTQYF
TRBJ1-1 NA 15 few TRBV4-1 TGCGCCAGCAGCCAAGATGCAGGGGCTTACACTGAAGCTTTCTTT CASSQDAGAYTEAFF
TRBJ1-1 TRBD1 15 many TRBV12-3/TRBV12-4 TGTGCCAGCAGACCATCAGGGGGTAGGAGGACTGAAGCTTTCTTT CASRPSGGRRTEAFF
TRBJ1-1 NA 12 once TRBV6-1 TGTGCCAGCACGACCGGGACTCTCGAAGCTTTCTTT CASTTGTLEAFF
TRBJ1-2 NA 14 many TRBV28 TGTGCCAGCAGTTCCGGGCCGACAACCTATGGCTACACCTTC CASSSGPTTYGYTF
TRBJ1-5 NA 14 NA TRBV30 TGTGCCTGGAGATCAGAAGCTAGCAATCAGCCCCAGCATTTT CAWRSEASNQPQHF